This record covers a single T cell receptor beta chain. The antigen is not known. These data come from a study of cytomegalovirus exposure and HLA in healthy donors. Points from the study as a whole: In vitro assays verified that three CMV-associated chains recognized CMV antigens specifically.

Primers: 60 Vbeta forward and 13 Jbeta reverse. Using immunoSEQ multiplex PCR, the repertoire was profiled, and TCRdb retains in-frame clones only, with some absent. The sample includes 50,000 to 65,000 clones, roughly 85% of them seen just once. Germline CDR1 MDHEN, CDR2 SYDVKM. V lost 4 bases to trimming and J lost 7 bases, with 13 bases between them. This CDR3 is 14 amino acids long. The TCR originated in a woman younger than 30 in good health and CMV-seronegative. The sample taken for sequencing was PBMCs. This rearrangement joins TRBV28 to TRBJ1-4, with D unclear. CDR3 in amino acids: CASSSSPRGEKLFF. CDR3 DNA sequence: TGTGCCAGCAGTTCCTCCCCCCGCGGTGAAAAACTGTTTTTT.